Listed below are T cell receptor beta chains from one sample, sequenced in a study of T cells after yellow fever vaccination. MiXCR was run by TCRdb on the 5' RACE reads, yielding one entry per CDR3 protein. There are roughly 350,000 distinct CDR3 sequences in the sample; over 4% occur only once, and around 25% lies in the top ten. This specimen consisted of PBMCs, obtained 5 days after the yellow fever booster vaccination. The receptors originated from a man aged 18 to 29 who received the YFV17D yellow fever vaccine. CDR3s include the opening cysteine and the closing phenylalanine or tryptophan. Each record gives: V gene, clone size, D gene, J gene, CDR3 protein, CDR3 DNA. A D gene is named only where the DNA matches it firmly. The size of a clone is reported for some rows only, either as once, few or many, or as a class for expanded clones.

V: TRBV6-5
size: many
D: TRBD1
J: TRBJ2-1
CDR3: CASSLQGGSRYNEQFF
DNA: TGTGCCAGCAGTCTCCAAGGGGGCTCGCGGTACAATGAGCAGTTCTTC

V: TRBV11-2
size: few
D: NA
J: TRBJ2-5
CDR3: CASSTRGAGQETQYF
DNA: TGTGCCAGCAGCACTAGAGGGGCAGGGCAAGAGACCCAGTACTTC

V: TRBV18
size: NA
D: NA
J: TRBJ2-5
CDR3: CASSPTDTQETQYF
DNA: TGTGCCAGCTCACCGACAGATACCCAAGAGACCCAGTACTTC

V: TRBV19
size: few
D: NA
J: TRBJ1-3
CDR3: CASKAGNTIYF
DNA: TGTGCCAGTAAGGCGGGAAACACCATATATTTT

V: TRBV28
size: NA
D: TRBD1
J: TRBJ1-2
CDR3: CASRSGQHYGYTF
DNA: TGTGCCAGCAGGTCGGGACAGCACTATGGCTACACCTTC

V: TRBV21-1
size: few
D: NA
J: TRBJ1-1
CDR3: CASSKDRVGQGGVAEAFF
DNA: TGTGCCAGCAGCAAAGACAGAGTGGGGCAGGGCGGTGTGGCTGAAGCTTTCTTT

V: TRBV12-3/TRBV12-4
size: NA
D: TRBD1
J: TRBJ1-2
CDR3: CASSYTGGRGYTF
DNA: TGTGCCAGCAGTTACACAGGGGGAAGAGGCTACACCTTC

V: TRBV7-2
size: many
D: NA
J: TRBJ1-1
CDR3: CASSLNSQNTEAFF
DNA: TGTGCCAGCAGCTTAAACAGCCAAAACACTGAAGCTTTCTTT

V: TRBV28
size: few
D: NA
J: TRBJ2-2
CDR3: CASSLWGSELGNTGELFF
DNA: TGTGCCAGCAGTTTATGGGGCTCCGAGTTGGGGAACACCGGGGAGCTGTTTTTT

V: TRBV5-1
size: many
D: NA
J: TRBJ1-1
CDR3: CASRAGEGGSEAFF
DNA: TGCGCCAGCAGGGCCGGAGAGGGAGGCTCTGAAGCTTTCTTT

V: TRBV11-2
size: NA
D: TRBD1
J: TRBJ2-3
CDR3: CASSLTGGVADTQYF
DNA: TGTGCCAGCAGCTTAACAGGGGGCGTTGCAGATACGCAGTATTTT

V: TRBV3-1
size: NA
D: NA
J: TRBJ1-4
CDR3: CASSRDRSNEKLFF
DNA: TGTGCCAGCAGCCGCGACAGGTCTAATGAAAAACTGTTTTTT

V: TRBV28
size: few
D: NA
J: TRBJ1-5
CDR3: CASSSPPGEVSNQPQHF
DNA: TGTGCCAGCAGTTCCCCACCGGGGGAGGTGAGCAATCAGCCCCAGCATTTT

V: TRBV12-3/TRBV12-4
size: few
D: TRBD1
J: TRBJ2-2
CDR3: CASSTGGGQYTGELFF
DNA: TGTGCCAGCAGCACAGGGGGTGGGCAGTACACCGGGGAGCTGTTTTTT

V: TRBV12-3/TRBV12-4
size: many
D: NA
J: TRBJ1-5
CDR3: CASSPIRQGQPQHF
DNA: TGTGCCAGCAGCCCTATTAGGCAGGGGCAGCCCCAGCATTTT

V: TRBV5-6
size: few
D: NA
J: TRBJ1-2
CDR3: CASSPRGGRSYGYTF
DNA: TGTGCCAGCAGCCCGCGGGGAGGCAGGAGCTATGGCTACACCTTC

V: TRBV7-2
size: NA
D: NA
J: TRBJ2-3
CDR3: CASSLFSPLYF
DNA: TGTGCCAGCAGCTTATTCAGCCCGCTGTATTTT

V: TRBV7-2
size: NA
D: NA
J: TRBJ2-4
CDR3: CASRSGPIIAKNIQYF
DNA: TGTGCCAGCAGGTCCGGGCCTATAATAGCCAAAAACATTCAGTACTTC

V: TRBV29-1
size: many
D: TRBD2
J: TRBJ2-3
CDR3: CSVAWTSGGTDTQYF
DNA: TGCAGCGTTGCGTGGACTAGCGGGGGCACAGATACGCAGTATTTT

V: TRBV7-2
size: few
D: NA
J: TRBJ2-1
CDR3: CASSETSSYNEQFF
DNA: TGTGCCAGCAGCGAGACAAGCTCCTACAATGAGCAGTTCTTC

V: TRBV6-5
size: few
D: NA
J: TRBJ1-2
CDR3: CASSYSRGIGYGYTF
DNA: TGTGCCAGCAGTTACTCTAGGGGAATCGGCTATGGCTACACCTTC

V: TRBV20-1
size: few
D: NA
J: TRBJ2-5
CDR3: CSAQGRGRRQYQETQYF
DNA: TGCAGTGCCCAGGGGAGGGGGCGAAGACAGTACCAAGAGACCCAGTACTTC

V: TRBV5-1
size: NA
D: TRBD1
J: TRBJ2-3
CDR3: CASSSSGTATDTQYF
DNA: TGCGCCAGCAGTTCCTCCGGGACAGCCACAGATACGCAGTATTTT

V: TRBV10-3
size: NA
D: NA
J: TRBJ1-5
CDR3: CAATGQPDQPQHF
DNA: TGTGCCGCGACGGGACAACCCGATCAGCCCCAGCATTTT

V: TRBV7-9
size: many
D: NA
J: TRBJ2-5
CDR3: CASSFAPSNQETQYF
DNA: TGTGCCAGCAGCTTCGCCCCCAGCAACCAAGAGACCCAGTACTTC

V: TRBV7-3
size: few
D: NA
J: TRBJ2-3
CDR3: CASGPSSTDTQYF
DNA: TGTGCCAGCGGGCCTTCCTCCACAGATACGCAGTATTTT

V: TRBV6-5
size: NA
D: NA
J: TRBJ1-2
CDR3: CASSPRQTDPGYTF
DNA: TGTGCCAGCAGTCCACGACAGACCGATCCTGGCTACACCTTC

V: TRBV7-2
size: many
D: NA
J: TRBJ2-5
CDR3: CASSPQRVQETQYF
DNA: TGTGCCAGCAGCCCCCAGCGCGTTCAAGAGACCCAGTACTTC

V: TRBV6-5
size: NA
D: TRBD1
J: TRBJ1-1
CDR3: CASSQTGGNTEAFF
DNA: TGTGCCAGCAGTCAGACAGGGGGGAACACTGAAGCTTTCTTT

V: TRBV6-5
size: many
D: NA
J: TRBJ1-2
CDR3: CASSSDSPTRGYTF
DNA: TGTGCCAGCAGTTCCGACTCGCCCACGAGGGGCTACACCTTC

V: TRBV27
size: few
D: TRBD1
J: TRBJ2-3
CDR3: CASSEKGTGAADTQYF
DNA: TGTGCCAGCAGTGAAAAGGGGACAGGGGCGGCAGATACGCAGTATTTT

V: TRBV11-2
size: NA
D: NA
J: TRBJ2-5
CDR3: CASSLDSLVRQETQYF
DNA: TGTGCCAGCAGCTTAGATAGTTTGGTCCGCCAAGAGACCCAGTACTTC

V: TRBV7-6
size: few
D: NA
J: TRBJ1-1
CDR3: CASSQGHNTEAFF
DNA: TGTGCCAGCAGCCAGGGACATAACACTGAAGCTTTCTTT

V: TRBV7-3
size: few
D: NA
J: TRBJ1-2
CDR3: CASSLYPPDRLTNYGYTF
DNA: TGTGCCAGCAGCTTATATCCCCCGGACCGCCTGACTAACTATGGCTACACCTTC

V: TRBV20-1
size: many
D: NA
J: TRBJ2-5
CDR3: CSASGTQETQYF
DNA: TGCAGTGCTAGTGGCACCCAAGAGACCCAGTACTTC

V: TRBV7-6
size: few
D: NA
J: TRBJ2-7
CDR3: CASSAGVSSYEQYF
DNA: TGTGCCAGCAGCGCCGGGGTGAGCTCCTACGAGCAGTACTTC

V: TRBV11-2
size: many
D: NA
J: TRBJ2-6
CDR3: CASSRRSGANVLTF
DNA: TGTGCCAGCAGCCGCAGATCTGGGGCCAACGTCCTGACTTTC

V: TRBV6-5
size: few
D: NA
J: TRBJ2-3
CDR3: CASSYRSWGTDTQYF
DNA: TGTGCCAGCAGTTACCGTTCGTGGGGCACAGATACGCAGTATTTT

V: TRBV18
size: few
D: NA
J: TRBJ2-2
CDR3: CASSPPQGRDTGELFF
DNA: TGTGCCAGCTCACCACCGCAGGGGCGGGATACCGGGGAGCTGTTTTTT

V: TRBV5-1
size: many
D: TRBD1
J: TRBJ2-7
CDR3: CASNSMTGTSYEQYF
DNA: TGCGCCAGCAACTCCATGACAGGGACCTCCTACGAGCAGTACTTC

V: TRBV5-1
size: few
D: TRBD1
J: TRBJ2-3
CDR3: CASSSGTVTDTQYF
DNA: TGCGCCAGCAGCTCCGGGACAGTCACAGATACGCAGTATTTT

V: TRBV6-5
size: few
D: NA
J: TRBJ1-2
CDR3: CASSYSRANYGYTF
DNA: TGTGCCAGCAGTTACAGCAGGGCTAACTATGGCTACACCTTC

V: TRBV6-6
size: few
D: TRBD2
J: TRBJ2-7
CDR3: CASSQIRDYTSYEQYF
DNA: TGTGCCAGCAGCCAAATCCGGGACTACACTTCCTACGAGCAGTACTTC

V: TRBV7-9
size: NA
D: NA
J: TRBJ1-4
CDR3: CASSPPLESHEKLFF
DNA: TGTGCCAGCAGCCCTCCATTGGAATCGCATGAAAAACTGTTTTTT

V: TRBV7-2
size: NA
D: NA
J: TRBJ2-4
CDR3: CASSRQGLLGVENIQYF
DNA: TGTGCCAGCAGCCGGCAGGGACTCCTCGGAGTCGAAAACATTCAGTACTTC

V: TRBV2
size: few
D: NA
J: TRBJ2-5
CDR3: CAGKPGLETQYF
DNA: TGTGCCGGGAAGCCGGGGCTAGAGACCCAGTACTTC

V: TRBV9
size: NA
D: NA
J: TRBJ2-1
CDR3: CASSVGGADNEQFF
DNA: TGTGCCAGCAGCGTAGGGGGCGCGGACAATGAGCAGTTCTTC

V: TRBV5-6
size: NA
D: NA
J: TRBJ1-4
CDR3: CASSWPPGVFGEKLFF
DNA: TGTGCCAGCAGCTGGCCCCCAGGGGTCTTCGGCGAAAAACTGTTTTTT

V: TRBV7-6
size: NA
D: NA
J: TRBJ1-3
CDR3: CASSLKGAPSGYGNTIYF
DNA: TGTGCCAGCAGCTTAAAGGGCGCGCCCTCAGGGTATGGAAACACCATATATTTT

V: TRBV19
size: NA
D: NA
J: TRBJ1-5
CDR3: CASSIQGEQPQHF
DNA: TGTGCCAGTAGTATTCAGGGAGAACAACCCCAGCATTTT

V: TRBV4-3
size: few
D: NA
J: TRBJ1-2
CDR3: CASSQDSLFGYTF
DNA: TGCGCCAGCAGCCAAGACAGTTTGTTCGGCTACACCTTC

V: TRBV6-5
size: NA
D: TRBD1
J: TRBJ2-7
CDR3: CASTETGKGHEQYF
DNA: TGTGCCAGCACGGAGACAGGGAAAGGCCACGAGCAGTACTTC

V: TRBV5-1
size: many
D: TRBD1
J: TRBJ1-4
CDR3: CASSFRTGGVGEKLFF
DNA: TGCGCCAGCAGCTTCCGGACAGGGGGTGTTGGAGAAAAACTGTTTTTT

V: TRBV7-2
size: NA
D: NA
J: TRBJ1-5
CDR3: CASSLAGSTNQPQHF
DNA: TGTGCCAGCAGCTTAGCCGGGTCCACGAATCAGCCCCAGCATTTT

V: TRBV7-2
size: NA
D: TRBD2
J: TRBJ2-3
CDR3: CASSLLGGGAVDTQYF
DNA: TGTGCCAGCAGCTTATTAGGCGGGGGGGCCGTGGATACGCAGTATTTT

V: TRBV21-1
size: few
D: NA
J: TRBJ2-2
CDR3: CASSNDHPRTGLAGELFF
DNA: TGTGCCAGCAGCAATGACCACCCGAGGACAGGGTTGGCCGGGGAGCTGTTTTTT

V: TRBV4-1
size: few
D: NA
J: TRBJ2-7
CDR3: CASSPRSNSYEQYF
DNA: TGCGCCAGCAGCCCCAGGAGCAACTCCTACGAGCAGTACTTC

V: TRBV15
size: many
D: NA
J: TRBJ2-5
CDR3: CATSRDRAGSGGETQYF
DNA: TGTGCCACCAGCAGAGATCGGGCCGGTTCTGGGGGAGAGACCCAGTACTTC

V: TRBV29-1
size: NA
D: TRBD2
J: TRBJ2-1
CDR3: CSVDSRGGWNEQFF
DNA: TGCAGCGTTGATAGTCGGGGGGGCTGGAATGAGCAGTTCTTC